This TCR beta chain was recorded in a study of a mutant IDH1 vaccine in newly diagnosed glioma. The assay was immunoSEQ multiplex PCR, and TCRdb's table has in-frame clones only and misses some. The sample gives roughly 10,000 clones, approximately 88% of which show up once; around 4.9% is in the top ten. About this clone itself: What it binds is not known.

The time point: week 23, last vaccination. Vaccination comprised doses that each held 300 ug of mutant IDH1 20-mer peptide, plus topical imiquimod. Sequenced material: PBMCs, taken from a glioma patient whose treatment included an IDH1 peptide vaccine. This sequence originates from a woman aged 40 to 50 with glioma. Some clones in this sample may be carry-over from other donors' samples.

In DNA form, the CDR3 reads TGTGCCAGCAGTTTGACCCGGGGGGGACACACTGAAGCTTTCTTT. It encodes CASSLTRGGHTEAFF. V and J are TRBV27 and TRBJ1-1; a weak D match, TRBD1 (5 bases). Germline V lookup: CDR1 MNHEY, CDR2 SMNVEV (reference sequence). The CDR3 has 15 residues. Trimming cost V 3 bases and J 3 bases, with 14 bases left between them.